Included here is one T cell receptor (beta chain) sequence, with context. This CDR3 region has 15 residues. Trimming took 3 bases from V and 6 from J, leaving 20 bases between them. The V gene's germline CDR1 is SQVTM and CDR2 ANQGSEA. The entry originates in a study of OX40 agonist ivuxolimab in advanced cancers. At the level of the study: Patients undergoing dose escalation presented with hepatocellular carcinoma, melanoma, renal cell or head and neck cancer. Partial responses were achieved by three patients, one with hepatocellular carcinoma and two with cutaneous melanoma.

The table came from immunoSEQ multiplex PCR; TCRdb's copy has only in-frame clones and leaves some out. The table shows 55,000 to 90,000 clones, with around 83% occurring only once. This material consisted of CD4+ or CD8+ T cells sorted from blood, taken in a trial of the OX40 agonist ivuxolimab. This TCR was sampled from an adult with an advanced solid tumor such as melanoma, head and neck, liver or kidney cancer. The chain uses TRBV29-1 and TRBJ1-2, with D uncertain. For the CDR3, the DNA is TGCAGCGTTGACAGGCCGGCAGGCCGTCCGGATGGCTACACCTTC. Residues: CSVDRPAGRPDGYTF.